The clone carrying this TCR beta chain occurred a few times. Its antigen is not identified. The source of the sample is a study of blood T cells in healthy people across ages. Whole-study findings and limits: Calculation of diversity from one million T cells yielded estimates considered to be underestimates.

Then a second PCR, running about 6 to 12 cycles, was carried out with a sample-barcoded 5' primer and a J-beta primer mix. Each cDNA molecule received a tag from a template-switch adaptor that had 12 random nucleotides. TCRdb re-called the 5' RACE reads through MiXCR, storing one row per CDR3 protein. The sample includes some 1.6 million distinct CDR3 sequences, about 35% of them seen just once. The CDR3 loop spans 13 amino acids. The ends were cut back, 3 bases at V and 6 bases at J, with 14 bases in the middle. Germline CDR1 reads DFQATT; CDR2 reads SNEGSKA (reference sequence). The material sequenced was blood. The sequence derives from a woman aged 25-40 years in good health. The chain recombines TRBV20-1 with TRBJ1-1, with D perhaps matching TRBD1 (5 bases). The CDR3 protein is CSAREMGLSEAFF. The CDR3 DNA reads as TGCAGTGCTAGGGAGATGGGGCTCTCTGAAGCTTTCTTT.